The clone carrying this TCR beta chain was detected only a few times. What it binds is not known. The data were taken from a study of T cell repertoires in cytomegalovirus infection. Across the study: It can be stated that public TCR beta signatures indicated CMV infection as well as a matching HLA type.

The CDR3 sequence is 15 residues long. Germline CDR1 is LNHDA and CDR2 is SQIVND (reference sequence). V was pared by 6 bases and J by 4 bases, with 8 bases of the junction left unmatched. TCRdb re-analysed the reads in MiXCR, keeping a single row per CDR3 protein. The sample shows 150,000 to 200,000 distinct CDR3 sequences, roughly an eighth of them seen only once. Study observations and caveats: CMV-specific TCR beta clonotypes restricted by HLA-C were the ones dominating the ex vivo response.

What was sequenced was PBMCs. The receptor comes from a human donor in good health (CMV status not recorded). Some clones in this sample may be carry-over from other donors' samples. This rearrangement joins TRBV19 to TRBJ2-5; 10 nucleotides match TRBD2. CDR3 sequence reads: CASRRVAGGGETQYF. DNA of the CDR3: TGTGCCAGTAGAAGAGTAGCGGGAGGAGGAGAGACCCAGTACTTC.